This T cell receptor beta chain came from a study of T cell clonality in common variable immunodeficiency. The germline V and J ends were trimmed by 7 bases and 9 bases, with 22 bases remaining between them. There are 15 residues in the CDR3. Per the germline V gene, CDR1 is SGHTA and CDR2 is FQGNSA. This clone occurred many times. Its antigen is not identified. The read ends 3 residues before the CDR3 terminus; that terminus is restored from the germline J gene. The protocol was immunoSEQ multiplex PCR, while the TCRdb copy is restricted to in-frame clones and leaves out a portion. Observed are fewer than 25,000 clones, no singletons, with the top ten taking around 6.3%. Whole-study results and caveats: In common variable immunodeficiency, TCR beta chains reportedly carried fewer deletions and N-nucleotide insertions.

The material sequenced was peripheral blood mononuclear cells. The chain employs TRBV7-2 and TRBJ2-1; tentatively, D is TRBD1 (6 bases). The TCR comes from a human donor with common variable immunodeficiency. The covered CDR3 bases are TGTGCCAGCACCCAAAGAGGGGGACGGTTGGGTGAG. Amino acids: CASTQRGGRLGE. The full CDR3 reads CASTQRGGRLGEQFF.